The 21 T cell receptor beta chains reported below all come from one sample, sequenced in a study of blood T cells in healthy people across ages. A second about 7 to 12 cycle PCR used barcoded and J-beta primers. Using its own MiXCR run on the 5' RACE reads, TCRdb lists one record per CDR3 protein. Of about 900,000 distinct CDR3 sequences listed, 62% are singletons. Source material: blood. These receptors originate from a man aged 25-45 years in good health.

This clonotype was detected only once. The chain couples TRBV20-1 to TRBJ2-5, with D unclear. The J call may be wrong; the DNA end is better matched by TRBJ2-7. Germline CDR1 DFQATT, CDR2 SNEGSKA (reference sequence). The CDR3 extends over 14 amino acids. The CDR3 sequence: CSARDKLLPYEQYF. The CDR3 DNA sequence: TGCAGTGCTAGAGATAAACTTCTTCCCTACGAGCAGTACTTC.

The CDR3 bases are TGTGCCAGCAGCCTCCAGGGGGAAGGTTCACCCCTCCACTTT. This encodes CASSLQGEGSPLHF. V usage is TRBV12-3 or TRBV12-4 and J usage is TRBJ1-6, with TRBD1 identical over 7 bases. This CDR3 has 14 residues. The V gene end was trimmed by 6 bases and the J gene end by 9 bases; junction bases not matched to a gene: 8.

The CDR3 sequence is CASSYSTDLFTDTQYF. CDR3 nucleotide sequence: TGTGCCAGCAGTTACTCTACGGATTTATTCACAGATACGCAGTATTTT. V is TRBV6-5 and J is TRBJ2-3; no reliable D call. Germline CDR1 MNHEY, CDR2 SVGAGI. Trimming left V 0 bases short and J 2 bases short, with 12 bases between. The CDR3 extends over 16 amino acids.

In nucleotides, the CDR3 is TGTGCCAGCATTCTTACGCATGAGCAGTACTTC. Translation: CASILTHEQYF. The rearrangement joins TRBV12-3 or TRBV12-4 to TRBJ2-5; no reliable D call. The CDR3 runs 11 residues. V lost 7 bases, J lost 11 bases, and 14 bases lay in between.

The V call is TRBV7-2, the J call TRBJ2-5, with D perhaps assigned TRBD1 or TRBD2 (6 bases each). This CDR3 has 15 amino acids. Looked up from germline, CDR1 is SGHTA and CDR2 is FQGNSA. Trimming pared 1 base from V and 5 bases from J, leaving 14 bases between. The CDR3 region is CASSLGVGGWETQYF. In DNA form, the CDR3 reads TGTGCCAGCAGCTTAGGGGTAGGGGGGTGGGAGACCCAGTACTTC.

The chain carries TRBV29-1 and TRBJ2-3, with a weak D call TRBD1 (5 bases). V dropped 8 bases and J dropped 0 bases, with 18 bases sitting between them. The CDR3 spans 15 residues. The germline V gene has CDR1 SQVTM and CDR2 ANQGSEA. CDR3 in amino acids: CSTLDSLLSTDTQYF. In nucleotides, the CDR3 is TGCAGCACCTTAGACAGCCTACTTAGCACAGATACGCAGTATTTT.

The chain is built from TRBV13 and TRBJ2-5; D not certain. The length of the CDR3 is 14 residues. V gave up 4 bases and J gave up 1 base, with 10 bases separating them. Per the germline V gene, CDR1 is PRHDT and CDR2 is FYEKMQ (reference sequence). Written as DNA, the CDR3 is TGTGCCAGCAGCTCTGCTAGGACCCAAGAGACCCAGTACTTC. This codes for CASSSARTQETQYF.

The V and J genes are TRBV6-5 and TRBJ1-2; D not resolved. Germline V CDR1 and CDR2: MNHEY, SVGAGI. The length of the CDR3 is 16 residues. Trimming took off 4 bases at V and 3 bases at J, with 18 bases between the two ends. In nucleotides, the CDR3 is TGTGCCAGCAGTTTCTATCAGGACGGATTAGACTATGGCTACACCTTC. Its protein is CASSFYQDGLDYGYTF.

The chain joins TRBV20-1 to TRBJ1-5; 8 bases align to TRBD1. Germline CDR1 and CDR2: DFQATT and SNEGSKA (reference sequence). The V and J ends lost 2 bases and 3 bases, in that order; junction bases with no gene match: 3. The length of the CDR3 is 14 residues. CDR3 in DNA: TGCAGTGCTAGATTGGACAGGGACAATCAGCCCCAGCATTTT. Its protein is CSARLDRDNQPQHF.

This chain uses TRBV10-3 with TRBJ2-6; D unclear. The CDR3 is 16 residues long. V was trimmed by 2 bases and J by 0 bases, leaving 8 bases between them. Germline V gene sequence: CDR1 ENHRY, CDR2 SYGVKD. The CDR3 loop is CAISETVNSGANVLTF. In DNA form, the CDR3 reads TGTGCCATCAGTGAGACAGTTAACTCTGGGGCCAACGTCCTGACTTTC.

The chain has TRBV2 and TRBJ1-6, with D maybe TRBD1 (5 bases). The germline V gene has CDR1 SNHLY and CDR2 FYNNEI. The CDR3 spans 14 residues. The germline V and J ends were trimmed by 6 bases and 4 bases, with 10 bases remaining between them. The CDR3 sequence: CASSLKGYNSPLHF. CDR3 nucleotides: TGTGCCAGCAGCCTTAAGGGGTATAATTCACCCCTCCACTTT.

The chain recombines TRBV10-3 with TRBJ2-3, with D maybe TRBD2 (5 bases). V gave up 3 bases and J gave up 6 bases, with 10 bases separating them. Germline V lookup: CDR1 ENHRY, CDR2 SYGVKD. There are 13 residues in the CDR3. CDR3 DNA sequence: TGTGCCATCAGTGATGGGAGTCCTGATACGCAGTATTTT. Protein product: CAISDGSPDTQYF.

The genes are TRBV6-1 and TRBJ2-3; D might be TRBD1 (6 bases). This CDR3 region has 14 residues. Trimming removed 1 base from V and 5 bases from J, with 10 bases in between. CDR1 is MNHNS, CDR2 SASEGT, per germline. The CDR3 coding sequence is TGTGCCAGCAGTGAAGGGGGACACCAAGATACGCAGTATTTT. Translating it yields CASSEGGHQDTQYF.

The chain joins TRBV5-1 to TRBJ2-7; D may match TRBD1 or TRBD2 (7 bases each). Looked up from germline, CDR1 is SGHRS and CDR2 is YFSETQ. The V end lost 7 bases, the J end lost 1 base, and 15 bases lay between the germline ends. The CDR3 has 14 residues. In DNA form, the CDR3 reads TGCGCCAGCGGGGAGGGGACAGCTTCCTACGAGCAGTACTTC. Translating it yields CASGEGTASYEQYF.

This chain uses TRBV12-3 or TRBV12-4 with TRBJ2-2; D perhaps matches TRBD1 (6 bases). Trimming stripped 6 bases from V and 7 bases from J, with 12 bases between. The CDR3 has 13 amino acids. CDR3 residues: CASRFRGGGELFF. The CDR3 bases are TGTGCCAGCAGGTTTCGAGGGGGCGGGGAGCTGTTTTTT.

This chain joins TRBV10-3 and TRBJ2-7, with TRBD2 identical over 7 bases. CDR3 length equals 17 residues. Germline CDR1 is ENHRY and CDR2 is SYGVKD. J lost 0 bases, V lost 5 bases, and 13 bases had no gene match. CDR3: CAISRGGGTASSYEQYF. The CDR3 DNA is TGTGCCATCAGTCGCGGGGGAGGGACGGCGAGCTCCTACGAGCAGTACTTC.

This clonotype was seen more than once but under ten times. In DNA, the CDR3 is TGTGCCAGCAGCTTCCGGGACAGAAATTCACCCCTCCACTTT. Its protein product is CASSFRDRNSPLHF. This chain links TRBV7-2 with TRBJ1-6; 7 nucleotides line up with TRBD1. Looked up from germline, CDR1 is SGHTA and CDR2 is FQGNSA. The J segment lost 7 bases and the V segment lost 3 bases, leaving 3 bases of the junction unmatched. The CDR3 runs to 14 residues.

This chain connects TRBV29-1 to TRBJ2-5, with 8 bases matching TRBD1. The CDR3 covers 13 residues. The germline V gene has CDR1 SQVTM and CDR2 ANQGSEA. Trimming cost V 5 bases and J 2 bases; bases outside gene matches: 4. The CDR3 nucleotides are TGCAGCGTTTCAGGACAGGGTCAAGAGACCCAGTACTTC. Amino acid sequence: CSVSGQGQETQYF. Full variable domain (remainder filled in from reference TRBV29-1 and TRBJ2-5): SAVISQKPSRDICQRGTSLTIQCQVDSQVTMMFWYRQQPGQSLTLIATANQGSEATYESGFVIDKFPISRPNLTFSTLTVSNMSPEDSSIYLCSVSGQGQETQYFGPGTRLLVL.

The chain joins TRBV4-3 to TRBJ2-4; D assignment may be TRBD1 or TRBD2 (6 bases each). CDR3 size: 17 residues. V gave up 0 bases and J gave up 13 bases, with 25 bases separating them. CDR1 and CDR2 from the germline V gene are LGHNA and YSLEER. CDR3 in amino acids: CASSQDSRDGGRFKQYF. CDR3 DNA sequence: TGCGCCAGCAGCCAAGATTCCCGAGACGGGGGCCGGTTTAAGCAGTACTTC.

The chain is built from TRBV28 and TRBJ2-7, with D possibly being TRBD1 (6 bases). V lost 1 base and J lost 1, with 17 bases in between. The CDR3 extends over 17 amino acids. Germline CDR1 and CDR2: MDHEN and SYDVKM. The CDR3, as DNA: TGTGCCAGCAGTTTATTCAGGGACCAGGGGTTGTCCTACGAGCAGTACTTC. This codes for CASSLFRDQGLSYEQYF.

This clonotype was seen only once. The chain carries TRBV12-3 or TRBV12-4 and TRBJ2-3, with D perhaps TRBD1 (6 bases). V lost 3 bases, J lost 15 bases, and 25 bases lay in between. The CDR3 extends over 15 amino acids. The CDR3 loop reads CASSFSRGGTDTEYF. The CDR3 nucleotides read TGTGCCAGCAGTTTTAGCAGAGGGGGAACAGATACGGAATATTTT.